There are a few counts of the clone carrying this T cell receptor beta chain. The antigen is undetermined. This specimen belongs to a study of beta chain features in type 1 diabetes. CDR1 is GTSNPN and CDR2 is SVGIG in the germline V gene (reference sequence). The CDR3 loop spans 14 amino acids. The trim removed 5 bases at V and 4 bases at J, leaving 7 bases unmatched. Cells sorted by CD45RO/CCR7/CD25/CD127/CD95/CD27 comprised CD4+ naive, central memory, regulatory and stem cell-like memory cells. Investigators reverse transcribed all isolated RNA, so they sequenced expressed TCRB transcripts. This table comes from immunoSEQ multiplex PCR, and its TCRdb copy is limited to in-frame clones, with some not included. Here the sample spans about 240,000 clones, approximately 15% being singletons. The study, taken as a whole, reports: Among patients with Type 1 diabetes, TCRB CDR3s were moderately but significantly shorter in every one of the four CD4+ subsets.

Sequencing used naive CD4+ T cells from blood. The origin of this receptor is a man younger than 40 with type 1 diabetes. V and J are TRBV30 and TRBJ2-5; 10 positions match TRBD2. In DNA, the CDR3 is TGTGCCTGGGCTCTAGCGGGGGTCGGAGAGACCCAGTACTTC. Its translation: CAWALAGVGETQYF.